This note documents a single TCR beta chain sequence. The antigen is undetermined. Only in-frame clones appear in the TCRdb table, and some are missing; sequencing was by immunoSEQ multiplex PCR. The table records roughly 2 million clones, more than 90% of them present only once. The sample comes from a study of shared clonotypes between healthy human individuals. Recent acute infections and vaccinations were absent in the healthy HIV-negative adult donors. Study observations and caveats: A generally larger estimated richness was seen in naive subsets than in memory subsets. Between a few donors, naive CD4 clonotypes were shared at a level of approximately 5%.

CDR1 is MNHEY and CDR2 is SVGAGI in the germline V gene. V lost 6 bases to trimming and J lost 4 bases, with 12 bases between them. The CDR3 is 13 amino acids. The sample consisted of naive CD4+ T cells sorted from blood. Subset described: CD45RA+ positively selected. The TCR comes from a man aged 18 to 30 in good health. This chain uses TRBV6-5 with TRBJ2-5; D may be TRBD2 (6 bases). CDR3 sequence (DNA): TGTGCCAGCAGGTCCCCGGGAGCAGAGACCCAGTACTTC. Protein product: CASRSPGAETQYF.